A selection of T cell receptor beta chains follows, all from one sample in a study of graft-versus-host responses after intestinal transplantation. Their cognate antigens are unknown. The assay was immunoSEQ multiplex PCR, and TCRdb's table has in-frame clones only and misses some. The sample lists 70,000 to 100,000 clones; 85% to 90% were seen once. The material was unstimulated CD4+ T cells sorted from spleen or lymph node cells, obtained before intestinal transplant. These receptor sequences come from a human donor who received an intestinal transplant. Both conserved end residues are part of each CDR3. A D gene is named only where the DNA matches it firmly. Clone size is not always given. Where it is, it says once, few, many or a class for expanded clones.

clone_size	j_call	v_call	d_call	cdr3_nt	cdr3_aa
once	TRBJ1-2	TRBV6-1	TRBD1	TGTGCCAGCACCGGGGACAGAAGCTATGGCTACACCTTC	CASTGDRSYGYTF
.	TRBJ2-7	TRBV30	.	TGTGCCTGGAGTCTCCTGGGGCAGACCACCTACGAGCAGTACTTC	CAWSLLGQTTYEQYF
once	TRBJ2-5	TRBV6-5	TRBD1	TGTGCCAGCAGTTTTACAGGGGGCACGCAAGAGACCCAGTACTTC	CASSFTGGTQETQYF
.	TRBJ1-1	TRBV6-6	.	TGTGCCAGCCCTTCGGCGACAGGCATGAACACTGAAGCTTTCTTT	CASPSATGMNTEAFF
.	TRBJ1-5	TRBV11-2	.	TGTGCCAGCAGCTTAGGGGGGGGGACTCAGCCCCAGCATTTT	CASSLGGGTQPQHF
once	TRBJ1-6	TRBV28	.	TGTGCCAGCAGTCGACAGGTGGCCCCCGATTCACCCCTCCACTTT	CASSRQVAPDSPLHF
.	TRBJ1-5	TRBV7-9	.	TGTGCCAGTACCTCGGGAAATCAGCCCCAGCATTTT	CASTSGNQPQHF
few	TRBJ2-5	TRBV27	.	TGTGCCAGCAGTTTATCAGGGGAAGGTTCAGAGACCCAGTACTTC	CASSLSGEGSETQYF
once	TRBJ2-7	TRBV10-1	.	TGCGCCAGCAGTGAGACCGCCCGGGTCCAGTACTTC	CASSETARVQYF
.	TRBJ2-5	TRBV18	TRBD2	TGTGCCAGCTCACGAGGACTAGAACCCGAGACCCAGTACTTC	CASSRGLEPETQYF
.	TRBJ2-1	TRBV28	TRBD2	TGTGCCAGCAGTTTCGGAAGACTAGCTTACAATGAGCAGTTCTTC	CASSFGRLAYNEQFF
.	TRBJ2-1	TRBV5-1	TRBD2	TGCGCCAGCAGCTTGGAGCGCCCTAGCGGGGGGTGGGATGAGCAGTTCTTC	CASSLERPSGGWDEQFF
.	TRBJ2-7	TRBV30	.	TGTGCCTGGAGTGGTCGTATCAGCGCATCCTACGAGCAGTACTTC	CAWSGRISASYEQYF
.	TRBJ2-7	TRBV10-1	TRBD1	TGCGCCAGCCCTCGGACAGGGTACCACGAGCAGTACTTC	CASPRTGYHEQYF
.	TRBJ2-7	TRBV19	TRBD1	TGTGCCAGTAGTATACGACCCCTCTCGGGGACAGTGCCCTACGAGCAGTACTTC	CASSIRPLSGTVPYEQYF
.	TRBJ1-2	TRBV28	.	TGTGCCAGCAGTTCCCCGACAGTGAACTATGGCTACACCTTC	CASSSPTVNYGYTF
.	TRBJ2-4	TRBV11-2	TRBD1	TGTGCCAGCAGCGAACAACAGGGGGCAAACATTCAGTACTTC	CASSEQQGANIQYF
.	TRBJ1-6	TRBV10-2	TRBD1	TGCGCCAGCAAAAACCGGGACAGCTATAATTCACCCCTCCACTTT	CASKNRDSYNSPLHF
.	TRBJ2-5	TRBV29-1	TRBD1	TGCAGCGTTGGACAGGGATCGGAGACCCAGTACTTC	CSVGQGSETQYF
.	TRBJ2-2	TRBV28	TRBD1	TGTGCCAGCAGGTCGGGACAGCACACCGGGGAGCTGTTTTTT	CASRSGQHTGELFF
.	TRBJ1-2	TRBV27	.	TGTGCCAGCCGGCCGTTTGGGGGCAACTATGGCTACACCTTC	CASRPFGGNYGYTF
.	TRBJ2-7	TRBV7-2	.	TGTGCCAGCAGCTTAGGAGCCCCCTACGAGCAGTACTTC	CASSLGAPYEQYF
.	TRBJ2-7	TRBV9	.	TGTGCCAGCAGCGTCCCAAGCGGTTATAACGAGCAGTACTTC	CASSVPSGYNEQYF
.	TRBJ2-1	TRBV6-1	.	TGTGCCAGCAGTGTCTTAGGGGACACTTCCTACAATGAGCAGTTCTTC	CASSVLGDTSYNEQFF
.	TRBJ2-7	TRBV27	TRBD1	TGTGCCGGGGGACAGCTGAACCCCTACGAGCAGTACTTC	CAGGQLNPYEQYF
.	TRBJ1-1	TRBV6-1	.	TGTGCCAGCAGTATCCAGGGGACTGAAGCTTTCTTT	CASSIQGTEAFF
.	TRBJ1-1	TRBV7-6	.	TGTGCCAGCTCGGGAGGAGGGACTGAAGCTTTCTTT	CASSGGGTEAFF
.	TRBJ2-5	TRBV2	TRBD2	TGTGCCAGCAGTGAAGGTTCGGGGCGGGGGTTAGAGACCCAGTACTTC	CASSEGSGRGLETQYF
.	TRBJ1-5	TRBV7-9	TRBD1	TGTGCCAGCAGCTTAGGACAGGGGATTAATCAGCCCCAGCATTTT	CASSLGQGINQPQHF
few	TRBJ2-3	TRBV28	TRBD1	TGTGCCAGCACCTTGCAGGGGGCCCCCACAGATACGCAGTATTTT	CASTLQGAPTDTQYF
.	TRBJ2-2	TRBV6-1	.	TGTGCCAGCAGTGGAGTCCTAACCCCGACCGGGGAGCTGTTTTTT	CASSGVLTPTGELFF
.	TRBJ2-1	TRBV9	TRBD2	TGTGCCAGCAGCGTTGCCCCTACTAGCGGGAGATGGGATGAGCAGTTCTTC	CASSVAPTSGRWDEQFF
few	TRBJ2-2	TRBV5-4	TRBD1	TGTGCCAGCAGCTTGGAGGGGGCAAGCGGGGAGCTGTTTTTT	CASSLEGASGELFF
.	TRBJ1-1	TRBV28	.	TGTGCCAGCAGTTTATCGGCAGGGGCCAGGGCTTTCTTT	CASSLSAGARAFF
few	TRBJ2-1	TRBV18	TRBD1	TGTGCCAGCTCCCCTAGACAGGGGGAAAACTCCTACAATGAGCAGTTCTTC	CASSPRQGENSYNEQFF
.	TRBJ1-2	TRBV19	TRBD1	TGTGCCAGTAGTCAGTGGGACAGGGGCTATGGCTACACCTTC	CASSQWDRGYGYTF
.	TRBJ1-4	TRBV5-1	.	TGCGCCAGCAACCTGGGGGTGGGGGCCCCAAATGAAAAACTGTTTTTT	CASNLGVGAPNEKLFF
.	TRBJ2-2	TRBV19	.	TGTGCCACCTACAGGGGAGGCGGCACCGGGGAGCTGTTTTTT	CATYRGGGTGELFF
.	TRBJ2-3	TRBV6-1	.	TGTGCCAGCACATTGGTAGGCACAGATACGCAGTATTTT	CASTLVGTDTQYF
.	TRBJ2-7	TRBV11-2	TRBD1	TGTGCCAGCAGCTCCCAGGGACAGCACCTCTCCTACGAGCAGTACTTC	CASSSQGQHLSYEQYF
.	TRBJ1-1	TRBV18	TRBD1	TGTGCCAGCTCAACCACGAGTACAGGGGTGGCCACTGAAGCTTTCTTT	CASSTTSTGVATEAFF
.	TRBJ2-5	TRBV7-9	.	TGTGCCAGCAGCTTGGGGACACACGAAGAGACCCAGTACTTC	CASSLGTHEETQYF
.	TRBJ2-7	TRBV2	TRBD2	TGTGCCAGCACCCGGGGGGAGGCCGGCGGCTACGAGCAGTACTTC	CASTRGEAGGYEQYF
.	TRBJ2-7	TRBV5-6	.	TGTGCCAGCAGCTTGGATAGCACGGCCTACGAGCAGTACTTC	CASSLDSTAYEQYF
.	TRBJ1-1	TRBV27	.	TGTGCCAGCAGTTTGAATTCCCTTCAAGGGGACACTGAAGCTTTCTTT	CASSLNSLQGDTEAFF
.	TRBJ2-5	TRBV9	.	TGTGCCAGCAGCGTAGACTCAGGTCCGAAAGAGACCCAGTACTTC	CASSVDSGPKETQYF
.	TRBJ2-2	TRBV9	.	TGTGCCAGCAGCCCTAATAGTATGGACACCGGGGAGCTGTTTTTT	CASSPNSMDTGELFF
.	TRBJ2-2	TRBV2	TRBD2	TGTGCCAGCAGTCGACTAGCGGCCGGGGAGCTGTTTTTT	CASSRLAAGELFF
.	TRBJ2-3	TRBV5-1	TRBD2	TGCGCCAGCAGCTCGGGACTAGCGGTCACCTCAGATACGCAGTATTTT	CASSSGLAVTSDTQYF
.	TRBJ2-5	TRBV9	TRBD1	TGTGCCAGCAGCCTACAGGGGGCGGAGACCCAGTACTTC	CASSLQGAETQYF
.	TRBJ2-1	TRBV28	TRBD2	TGTGCCAGCAGTCGACCCCTCGGACTAGCGGGAGGGGCACCCGGGGAGCAGTTCTTC	CASSRPLGLAGGAPGEQFF
.	TRBJ1-2	TRBV18	.	TGTGCCAGCTCACAACAGCCCTATGGCTACACCTTC	CASSQQPYGYTF
.	TRBJ2-5	TRBV18	TRBD2	TGTGCCAGCTCACCGCAACGACTAGCGGCCTTCTCCTACCAAGAGACCCAGTACTTC	CASSPQRLAAFSYQETQYF
.	TRBJ1-5	TRBV2	TRBD1	TGTGCCAGCAGTCAACAGGGGATTCCCAATCAGCCCCAGCATTTT	CASSQQGIPNQPQHF
once	TRBJ1-5	TRBV29-1	.	TGCAGCGTTGGTGAAGGGAGTCAGCCCCAGCATTTT	CSVGEGSQPQHF
.	TRBJ1-6	TRBV27	.	TGTGCCAGCAGTTTAGGTCAGAATAATTCACCCCTCCACTTT	CASSLGQNNSPLHF
.	TRBJ2-7	TRBV28	TRBD1	TGTGCCAGCGCAGGACAGGGGGCGCCTTACGAGCAGTACTTC	CASAGQGAPYEQYF
.	TRBJ2-3	TRBV5-1	.	TGCGCCAGCACTTACAGGGACACAGATACGCAGTATTTT	CASTYRDTDTQYF